What follows are 3 T cell receptor beta chains derived from one specimen sequenced in a study of T cells after posttransplantation cyclophosphamide. Cyclophosphamide on days +3 and +4 followed busulfan-fludarabine conditioning and a marrow graft. The repertoire was sequenced with immunoSEQ multiplex PCR; TCRdb's copy has only in-frame clones and lacks some. The sample records 1,500 to 2,000 clones, over 60% being singletons. Specimen: CD8+ T cells sorted from PBMCs, collected after allogeneic stem cell transplant with posttransplant cyclophosphamide. The receptors here all came from a young adult male patient who received an allogeneic stem cell transplant from a related donor, was CMV-positive, and had acute GVHD only. Some T cells may possibly be graft donor cells.

The rearrangement uses TRBV10-3 and TRBJ2-7, with TRBD1 matching 8 bases. The V gene's germline CDR1 is ENHRY and CDR2 SYGVKD. The CDR3 spans 13 residues. V trimming: 6 bases; J trimming: 3 bases; junction bases outside the gene matches: 4. CDR3 sequence: CAIRPGQVYEQYF. The CDR3 region has the DNA TGTGCCATCAGACCGGGACAGGTCTACGAGCAGTACTTC.

The chain recombines TRBV4-1 with TRBJ2-1; D unclear. This CDR3 has 15 amino acids. CDR1 is MGHRA and CDR2 is YSYEKL in the germline V gene. Trimming left V 1 base short and J 5 bases short, with 12 bases between. DNA for the CDR3: TGCGCCAGCAGCCAAGGGGCCTTACCCCACAATGAGCAGTTCTTC. Translated: CASSQGALPHNEQFF.

V gene TRBV4-1 combines with J gene TRBJ1-1; a weak D match, TRBD1 (6 bases). The CDR3 has 19 residues. The V end was cut by 4 bases, the J end by 0 bases, with 24 bases between. The germline gives CDR1 MGHRA, CDR2 YSYEKL. CDR3 in amino acids: CASSPNGEGGGLMNTEAFF. The CDR3 DNA is TGCGCCAGCAGCCCCAATGGGGAGGGGGGAGGACTCATGAACACTGAAGCTTTCTTT.